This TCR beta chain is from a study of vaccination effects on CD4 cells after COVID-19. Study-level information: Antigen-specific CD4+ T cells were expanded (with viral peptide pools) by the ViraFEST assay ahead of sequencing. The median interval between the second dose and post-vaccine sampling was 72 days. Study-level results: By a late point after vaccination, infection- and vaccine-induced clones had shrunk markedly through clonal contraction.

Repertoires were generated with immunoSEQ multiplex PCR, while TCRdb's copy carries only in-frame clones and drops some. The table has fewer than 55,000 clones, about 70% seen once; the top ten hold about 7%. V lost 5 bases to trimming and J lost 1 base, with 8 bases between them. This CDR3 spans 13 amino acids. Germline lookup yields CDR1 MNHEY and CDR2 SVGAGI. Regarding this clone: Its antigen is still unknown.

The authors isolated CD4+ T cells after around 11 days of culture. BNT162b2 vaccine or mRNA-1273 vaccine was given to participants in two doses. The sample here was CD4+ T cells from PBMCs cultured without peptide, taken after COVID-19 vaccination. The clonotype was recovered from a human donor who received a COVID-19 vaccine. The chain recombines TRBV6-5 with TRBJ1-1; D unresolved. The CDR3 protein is CASSRVPNTEAFF. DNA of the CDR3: TGTGCCAGCAGTAGGGTGCCGAACACTGAAGCTTTCTTT.